This TCR beta chain is from a study of blood T cell repertoires in COVID-19. Study details: Specimens from acute and convalescent COVID-19 originated in the United States, Italy and Spain.

V gave up 5 bases and J gave up 2 bases, with 7 bases separating them. This CDR3 contains 13 residues. CDR1 and CDR2 (germline): SGHVS, FQNEAQ. In the study's own analysis: Reference gene primer amplification gave estimated nucleated cell counts. This table comes from immunoSEQ multiplex PCR, and its TCRdb copy is limited to in-frame clones, with some not included. The V and J calls and clone size were taken over from that table, and D and trimming were inferred from the DNA. The sample contains 250,000 to 350,000 clones, 84% of which appear only once. Followed longitudinally, the Seattle patients had been enrolled during active infection.

The rearrangement joins TRBV7-8 to TRBJ2-1; D call uncertain. The source of this sequence is a person between 65 and 80 years old with COVID-19, enrolled during active disease. The sample was peripheral blood. Here the CDR3 reads CASSTDTYNEQFF. The CDR3 nucleotides are TGTGCCAGCAGCACCGACACCTACAATGAGCAGTTCTTC. Using reference TRBV7-8 and TRBJ2-1 for the parts outside the CDR3, the full variable domain is GAGVSQSPRYKVAKRGQDVALRCDPISGHVSLFWYQQALGQGPEFLTYFQNEAQLDKSGLPSDRFFAERPEGSVSTLKIQRTQQEDSAVYLCASSTDTYNEQFFGPGTRLTVL.